Detailed here is one T cell receptor beta chain. After removal of 3 bases from V and 3 bases from J, the junction contained 7 bases not matched to a gene. Germline values: CDR1 MDHEN, CDR2 SYDVKM. CDR3 length equals 15 residues. The data originate from a study of cytomegalovirus exposure and HLA in healthy donors. The PCR contained 60 Vbeta and 13 Jbeta primers. Using immunoSEQ multiplex PCR, the repertoire was profiled, and TCRdb retains in-frame clones only, with some absent. The sample contains roughly 200,000 clones, approximately 78% of which appear only once. The J gene is TRBJ1-2, the V gene TRBV28, with 7 bases that match TRBD1. This clonotype originated in a man aged 25 to 45 in good health and CMV-seronegative. Source material: PBMCs. The CDR3 is CASSFTGESDYGYTF. The CDR3 bases are TGTGCCAGCAGTTTTACAGGGGAGTCAGACTATGGCTACACCTTC.